Listed below are T cell receptor beta chains from one sample, sequenced in a study of shared T cell receptors in the human thymus. The protocol was immunoSEQ multiplex PCR, while the TCRdb copy is restricted to in-frame clones and leaves out a portion. Here the sample spans 600,000 or so clones, 87% being singletons. A further study also used this sample, focusing on human thymus T cells.

Sequenced input: thymocytes. The receptors shown here come from a boy in the first two years of life with a congenital heart defect. CDR3s include the opening cysteine and the closing phenylalanine or tryptophan. D genes are given only for firm matches. The size of a clone is reported for some rows only, either as once, few or many, or as a class for expanded clones.

j_call clone_size d_call v_call cdr3_aa cdr3_nt
TRBJ1-5 NA NA TRBV6-1 CASSAAGRYQPQHF TGTGCCAGCAGTGCGGCAGGGAGGTATCAGCCCCAGCATTTT
TRBJ2-1 NA NA TRBV7-9 CASSLDTSYNEQFF TGTGCCAGCAGCCTGGACACGTCCTACAATGAGCAGTTCTTC
TRBJ2-7 few TRBD2 TRBV7-6 CASSSAAGGTYEQYF TGTGCCAGCAGCTCTGCGGCGGGAGGCACCTACGAGCAGTACTTC
TRBJ1-2 NA NA TRBV5-3 CARSVGQNYGYTF TGTGCCAGAAGCGTTGGACAGAACTATGGCTACACCTTC
TRBJ1-5 NA NA TRBV19 CASSIENGQPQHF TGTGCCAGTAGTATCGAGAACGGTCAGCCCCAGCATTTT
TRBJ1-4 NA TRBD1 TRBV19 CASSIGQGGVANEKLFF TGTGCCAGTAGTATCGGACAGGGTGGTGTAGCTAATGAAAAACTGTTTTTT
TRBJ1-5 NA NA TRBV27 CASSLDRMRIPQHF TGTGCCAGCAGTTTAGACCGCATGCGGATACCCCAGCATTTT
TRBJ2-7 NA NA TRBV27 CASSLSELRGSVFEQYF TGTGCCAGCAGTTTATCGGAACTAAGAGGGTCTGTGTTCGAGCAGTACTTC
TRBJ2-7 NA TRBD2 TRBV7-8 CASSLVLAGVAYEQYF TGTGCCAGCAGCTTAGTGCTAGCGGGAGTGGCCTACGAGCAGTACTTC
TRBJ2-3 NA TRBD2 TRBV7-9 CASSVDVLAGGPGTDTQYF TGTGCCAGCAGCGTAGATGTGCTAGCGGGAGGGCCGGGCACAGATACGCAGTATTTT
TRBJ2-7 NA TRBD1 TRBV4-1 CASSQNPPGQGYEQYF TGCGCCAGCAGCCAGAACCCGCCGGGACAGGGCTACGAGCAGTACTTC
TRBJ1-4 once NA TRBV28 CASSYQPRRLTNEKLFF TGTGCCAGCAGTTATCAGCCGCGGCGACTAACTAATGAAAAACTGTTTTTT
TRBJ1-1 once NA TRBV7-9 CASRSGSGQMNTEAFF TGTGCCAGCAGATCCGGATCGGGACAAATGAACACTGAAGCTTTCTTT
TRBJ2-7 once NA TRBV30 CAWDPPRQAGHEQYF TGTGCCTGGGACCCGCCAAGACAGGCGGGCCACGAGCAGTACTTC
TRBJ2-1 NA TRBD2 TRBV2 CASDEQSVLAGGGEQFF TGTGCCAGCGACGAGCAGTCGGTACTAGCGGGAGGAGGTGAGCAGTTCTTC
TRBJ1-6 once NA TRBV5-1 CASSLYQGRLNSPLHF TGCGCCAGCAGCTTATACCAGGGGCGGCTTAATTCACCCCTCCACTTT
TRBJ2-1 NA TRBD2 TRBV27 CASSFGIAGAQEVKFF TGTGCCAGCAGTTTTGGTATAGCGGGAGCACAGGAGGTTAAGTTCTTC
TRBJ2-5 NA NA TRBV7-6 CASSSNFQETQYF TGTGCCAGCAGCTCCAACTTCCAAGAGACCCAGTACTTC
TRBJ1-1 NA NA TRBV9 CASSARTDLNTEAFF TGTGCCAGCAGCGCGAGGACAGACCTGAACACTGAAGCTTTCTTT
TRBJ2-3 NA NA TRBV7-9 CASSLEPGKTDTQYF TGTGCCAGCAGCTTAGAGCCGGGGAAAACAGATACGCAGTATTTT
TRBJ1-2 NA NA TRBV7-6 CASSTLETDAVWYGYTF TGTGCCAGCAGCACCCTCGAAACCGACGCGGTGTGGTATGGCTACACCTTC
TRBJ1-1 NA NA TRBV7-9 CASSSQGWEAFF TGTGCCAGCAGCTCACAGGGTTGGGAAGCTTTCTTT
TRBJ2-7 NA NA TRBV4-1 CASSQQTESSYEQYF TGCGCCAGCAGCCAACAGACAGAGAGCTCCTACGAGCAGTACTTC
TRBJ2-1 NA NA TRBV10-3 CAISEPKSEQFF TGTGCCATCAGTGAGCCGAAGAGTGAGCAGTTCTTC
TRBJ1-5 NA NA TRBV4-2 CASSQDAGNQPQHF TGTGCCAGCAGCCAAGACGCCGGGAATCAGCCCCAGCATTTT
TRBJ2-1 NA TRBD2 TRBV15 CATSRDGSGGNEQFF TGTGCCACCAGCAGAGATGGTTCGGGGGGGAATGAGCAGTTCTTC
TRBJ2-1 NA TRBD2 TRBV9 CASSPGTSGGNEQFF TGTGCCAGCAGCCCCGGGACTAGCGGGGGGAATGAGCAGTTCTTC
TRBJ2-6 NA TRBD1 TRBV9 CASSLEVPWTGQHSGANVLTF TGTGCCAGCAGCTTGGAGGTACCTTGGACAGGACAACACTCTGGGGCCAACGTCCTGACTTTC
TRBJ2-5 NA TRBD1 TRBV11-2 CASSPPPDRTGETQYF TGTGCCAGCAGCCCGCCCCCGGACAGGACGGGGGAGACCCAGTACTTC
TRBJ1-6 NA TRBD1 TRBV25-1 CASSDKHRGDRYSPLHF TGTGCCAGCAGTGATAAGCACAGGGGGGATCGCTATTCACCCCTCCACTTT
TRBJ1-2 NA NA TRBV7-8 CASSLAGGQTLANYGYTF TGTGCCAGCAGCTTAGCTGGAGGACAGACCTTAGCTAACTATGGCTACACCTTC
TRBJ2-2 NA NA TRBV11-2 CASLAVNTGELFF TGTGCCAGCTTAGCGGTGAACACCGGGGAGCTGTTTTTT
TRBJ1-4 NA NA TRBV5-4 CASSLHSGLNEKLFF TGTGCCAGCAGCCTGCACAGTGGACTTAATGAAAAACTGTTTTTT